The clone carrying this T cell receptor (beta chain) was seen more than once but under ten times. The data originate from a study of blood T cells in healthy people across ages. Using a J-beta primer mix together with a sample-barcoded 5' primer, a second PCR was run for about 7 to 12 cycles. TCRdb analysed the 5' RACE reads with MiXCR anew, one entry per CDR3 protein. The data hold more than 500,000 distinct CDR3 sequences, with 25% to 30% observed a single time. The specimen was blood. The sequence was collected from a woman aged 70 to 79 in good health.

CDR3 protein: CASGGDRDNGYTF. In DNA form, the CDR3 reads TGTGCTAGTGGAGGGGACAGGGATAATGGCTACACCTTC. The rearrangement joins TRBV12-5 to TRBJ1-2; 9 bases map to TRBD1. The trim removed 6 bases at V and 6 bases at J, leaving 5 bases unmatched. Germline V gene sequence: CDR1 LGHNT, CDR2 FRNRAP. This CDR3 spans 13 amino acids.